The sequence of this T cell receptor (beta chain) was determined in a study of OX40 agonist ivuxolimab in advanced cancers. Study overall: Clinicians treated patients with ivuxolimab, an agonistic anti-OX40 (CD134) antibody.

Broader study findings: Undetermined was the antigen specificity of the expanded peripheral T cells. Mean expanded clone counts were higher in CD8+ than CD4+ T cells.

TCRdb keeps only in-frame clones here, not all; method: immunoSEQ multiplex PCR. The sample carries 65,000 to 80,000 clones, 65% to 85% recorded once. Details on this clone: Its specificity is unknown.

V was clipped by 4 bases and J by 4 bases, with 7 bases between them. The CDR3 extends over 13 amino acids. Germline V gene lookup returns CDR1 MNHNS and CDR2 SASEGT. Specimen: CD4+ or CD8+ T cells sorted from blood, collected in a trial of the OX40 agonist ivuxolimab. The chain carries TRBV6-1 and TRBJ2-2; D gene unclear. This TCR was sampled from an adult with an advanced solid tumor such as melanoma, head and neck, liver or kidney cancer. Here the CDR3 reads CASSAVATGELFF. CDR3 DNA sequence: TGTGCCAGCAGTGCGGTGGCCACCGGGGAGCTGTTTTTT.